The clone carrying this T cell receptor beta chain came up a few times. Germline loops: CDR1 MNHNS, CDR2 SASEGT. The V segment lost 4 bases and the J segment 12 bases; nucleotides outside the gene matches: 14. This CDR3 has 15 residues. The sample is drawn from a study of shared clonotypes between healthy human individuals. Study-level background: Donor ages ranged 18 to 49 years: a couple of women, a few men.

Generated by immunoSEQ multiplex PCR, the TCRdb table keeps only in-frame clones and is missing some. This table holds over 2 million clones, 85% to 95% found once. Memory CD4+ cells were the fraction left after CD45RA+ naive selection. The V and J genes are TRBV6-1 and TRBJ1-4; 7 bases agree with TRBD1. The sequenced sample was naive CD4+ T cells sorted from blood. Subset in this sample: CD45RA+ positively selected. This clonotype was obtained from a man aged 18 to 30 in good health. CDR3 amino acids: CASSGGQDPLAELFF. The CDR3 coding sequence is TGTGCCAGCAGTGGCGGACAGGATCCGCTTGCAGAACTGTTTTTT.